The 6 T cell receptor beta chains below all came from one sample that was sequenced in a study of T cell responses to AZD1222 COVID-19 vaccine. The data were produced by immunoSEQ multiplex PCR, yet TCRdb's version contains in-frame clones alone and is incomplete. The sample records roughly 150,000 clones, 90% being singletons. Sample: peripheral blood, taken 28 days after the second AZD1222 dose. Every receptor here comes from an adult who received the AZD1222 COVID-19 vaccine.

The chain uses TRBV11-1 and TRBJ2-7; TRBD1 matches 7 bases. This CDR3 is 14 amino acids long. The germline V gene encodes CDR1 SGHAT and CDR2 FQDESV (reference sequence). Unmatched junction bases numbered 7, after V lost 5 bases and J lost 3 bases. The CDR3 nucleotides are TGTGCCAGCAGCGGTGGGACAGCTTACTACGAGCAGTACTTC. Protein sequence: CASSGGTAYYEQYF.

V is TRBV28 and J is TRBJ2-1; the match to TRBD1 covers 7 bases. J lost 9 bases, V lost 0 bases, and 11 bases had no gene match. Germline values: CDR1 MDHEN, CDR2 SYDVKM. The CDR3 is made up of 16 amino acids. The CDR3 is CASSLWLLTGVSEQFF. In DNA form, the CDR3 reads TGTGCCAGCAGTTTATGGTTACTTACAGGGGTCTCTGAGCAGTTCTTC.

This chain connects TRBV18 to TRBJ2-1; possibly TRBD1 or TRBD2 for D (5 bases each). The CDR3 loop spans 13 amino acids. V lost 6 bases and J 8 bases, leaving 14 bases between the germline ends. Germline values: CDR1 KGHSH, CDR2 LQKENI. In DNA form, the CDR3 reads TGTGCCAGCTCCCCGGGGACCCCCTATGAGCAGTTCTTC. Protein product: CASSPGTPYEQFF.

The chain couples TRBV19 to TRBJ2-1; 9 bases are a match to TRBD1. The V segment lost 2 bases and the J segment 12 bases; nucleotides outside the gene matches: 8. The CDR3 length is 14 residues. Per the germline V gene, CDR1 is LNHDA and CDR2 is SQIVND (reference sequence). The chain's CDR3 is CASSIPDRGGWQFF. Here the CDR3 DNA reads TGTGCCAGTAGTATACCGGACAGGGGCGGATGGCAGTTCTTC.

V is TRBV6-5 and J is TRBJ1-6; D might be TRBD1 (5 bases). CDR3 length equals 13 residues. CDR1 MNHEY and CDR2 SVGAGI come from the germline V gene. Trimming shortened V by 6 bases and J by 8 bases, and 11 bases separated the two germline ends. The CDR3 region has the DNA TGTGCCAGCAGGAGGGGCATCGATTCACCCCTCCACTTT. Encoded protein: CASRRGIDSPLHF.

J is TRBJ1-5 and V is TRBV7-8; 8 bases line up with TRBD1. This CDR3 has 15 residues. CDR1 is SGHVS and CDR2 is FQNEAQ in the germline V gene. V trimming: 5 bases; J trimming: 6 bases; junction bases outside the gene matches: 9. CDR3 DNA sequence: TGTGCCAGCAGCCCACAGGGACAGGTATTTCAGCCCCAGCATTTT. Translation gives CASSPQGQVFQPQHF.